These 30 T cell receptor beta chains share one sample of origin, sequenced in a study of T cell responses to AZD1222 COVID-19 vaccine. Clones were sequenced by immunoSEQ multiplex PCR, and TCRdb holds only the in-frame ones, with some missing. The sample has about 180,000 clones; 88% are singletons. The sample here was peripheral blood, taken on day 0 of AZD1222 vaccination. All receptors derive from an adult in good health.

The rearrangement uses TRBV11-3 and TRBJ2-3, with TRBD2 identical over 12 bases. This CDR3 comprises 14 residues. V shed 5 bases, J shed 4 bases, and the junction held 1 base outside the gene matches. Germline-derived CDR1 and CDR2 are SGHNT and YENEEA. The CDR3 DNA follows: TGTGCCAGCAGCACTAGCGGGAGGCCAGATACGCAGTATTTT. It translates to CASSTSGRPDTQYF.

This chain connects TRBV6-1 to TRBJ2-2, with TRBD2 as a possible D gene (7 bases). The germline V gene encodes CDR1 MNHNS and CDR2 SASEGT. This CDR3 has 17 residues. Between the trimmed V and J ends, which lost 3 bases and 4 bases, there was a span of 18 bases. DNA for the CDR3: TGTGCCAGCAGTGAGAGGTCCGGGGGGCTCGGCACCGGGGAGCTGTTTTTT. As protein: CASSERSGGLGTGELFF.

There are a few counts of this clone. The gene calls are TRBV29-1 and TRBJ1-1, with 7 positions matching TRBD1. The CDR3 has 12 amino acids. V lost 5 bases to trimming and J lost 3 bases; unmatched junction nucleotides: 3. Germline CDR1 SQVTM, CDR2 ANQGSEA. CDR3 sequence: CSVRQGDTEAFF. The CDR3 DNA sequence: TGCAGCGTTCGACAGGGCGACACTGAAGCTTTCTTT.

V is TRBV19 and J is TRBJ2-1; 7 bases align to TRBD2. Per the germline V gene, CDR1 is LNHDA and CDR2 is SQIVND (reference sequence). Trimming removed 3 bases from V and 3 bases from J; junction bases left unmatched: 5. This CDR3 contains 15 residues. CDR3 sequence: CASSMAGAHYNEQFF. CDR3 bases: TGTGCCAGTAGTATGGCGGGAGCCCACTACAATGAGCAGTTCTTC.

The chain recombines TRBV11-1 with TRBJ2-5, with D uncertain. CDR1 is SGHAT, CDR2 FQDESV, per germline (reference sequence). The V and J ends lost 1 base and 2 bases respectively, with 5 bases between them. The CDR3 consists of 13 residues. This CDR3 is CASSLGQQETQYF. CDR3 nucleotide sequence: TGTGCCAGCAGCTTAGGCCAGCAAGAGACCCAGTACTTC.

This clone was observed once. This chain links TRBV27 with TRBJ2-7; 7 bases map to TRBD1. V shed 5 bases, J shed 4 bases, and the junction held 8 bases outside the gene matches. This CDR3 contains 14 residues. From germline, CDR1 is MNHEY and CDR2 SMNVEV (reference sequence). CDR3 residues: CASSTYRGTYEQYF. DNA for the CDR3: TGTGCCAGCAGTACTTACAGGGGAACGTACGAGCAGTACTTC.

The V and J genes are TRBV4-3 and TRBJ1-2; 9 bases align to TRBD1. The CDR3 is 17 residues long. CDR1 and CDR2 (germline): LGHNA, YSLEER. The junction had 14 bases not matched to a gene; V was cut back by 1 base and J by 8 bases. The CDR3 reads CASSQAIGTGKLGGYTF. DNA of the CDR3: TGCGCCAGCAGCCAAGCAATCGGGACAGGGAAACTAGGGGGCTACACCTTC.

CDR3 residues: CSGRSSGNTIYF. Written as DNA, the CDR3 is TGCAGCGGACGGTCCTCTGGAAACACCATATATTTT. The chain uses TRBV29-1 and TRBJ1-3; D uncertain. The CDR3 covers 12 residues. Trimming shortened V by 7 bases and J by 0 bases, and 7 bases separated the two germline ends. Germline V gene lookup returns CDR1 SQVTM and CDR2 ANQGSEA.

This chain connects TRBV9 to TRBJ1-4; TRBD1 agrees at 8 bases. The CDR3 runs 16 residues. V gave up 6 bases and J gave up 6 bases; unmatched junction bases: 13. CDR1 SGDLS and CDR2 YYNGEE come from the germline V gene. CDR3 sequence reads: CASTPGQGKVDEKLFF. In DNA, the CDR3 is TGTGCCAGCACCCCAGGACAGGGAAAGGTAGATGAAAAACTGTTTTTT.

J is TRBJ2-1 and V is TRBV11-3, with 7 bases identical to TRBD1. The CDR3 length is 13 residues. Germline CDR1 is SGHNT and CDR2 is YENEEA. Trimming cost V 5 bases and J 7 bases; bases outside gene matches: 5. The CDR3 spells CASSQWTGNEQFF. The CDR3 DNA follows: TGTGCCAGCAGCCAGTGGACAGGAAATGAGCAGTTCTTC.

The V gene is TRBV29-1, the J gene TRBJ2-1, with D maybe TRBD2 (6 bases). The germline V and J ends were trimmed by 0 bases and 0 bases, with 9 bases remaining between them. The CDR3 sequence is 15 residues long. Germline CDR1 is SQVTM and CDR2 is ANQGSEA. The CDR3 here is CSVEDDGSSYNEQFF. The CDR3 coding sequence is TGCAGCGTTGAAGATGACGGGAGCTCCTACAATGAGCAGTTCTTC.

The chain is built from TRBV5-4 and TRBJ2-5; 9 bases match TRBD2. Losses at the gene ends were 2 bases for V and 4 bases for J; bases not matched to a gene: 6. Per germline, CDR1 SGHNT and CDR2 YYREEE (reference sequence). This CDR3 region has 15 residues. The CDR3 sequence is CASSLAGGSGETQYF. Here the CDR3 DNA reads TGTGCCAGCAGCTTAGCGGGGGGCAGTGGAGAGACCCAGTACTTC.

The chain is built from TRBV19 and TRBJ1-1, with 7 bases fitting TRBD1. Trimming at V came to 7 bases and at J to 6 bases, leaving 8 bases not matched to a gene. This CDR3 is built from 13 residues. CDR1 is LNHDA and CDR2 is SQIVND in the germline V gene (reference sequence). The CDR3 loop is CASTRDSPSEAFF. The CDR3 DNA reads TGTGCCAGTACCCGGGACAGCCCATCTGAAGCTTTCTTT.

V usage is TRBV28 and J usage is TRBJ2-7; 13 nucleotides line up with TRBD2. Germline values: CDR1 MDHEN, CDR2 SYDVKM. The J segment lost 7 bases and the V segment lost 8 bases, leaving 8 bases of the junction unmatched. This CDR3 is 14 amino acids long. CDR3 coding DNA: TGTGCCAGCTCAACTAGCGGGAGGGCGAAGGAGCAGTACTTC. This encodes CASSTSGRAKEQYF.

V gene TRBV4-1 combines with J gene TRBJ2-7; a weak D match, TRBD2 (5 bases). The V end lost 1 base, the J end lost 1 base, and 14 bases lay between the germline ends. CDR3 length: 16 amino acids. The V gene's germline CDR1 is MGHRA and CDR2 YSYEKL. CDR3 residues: CASSQVGEGTSYEQYF. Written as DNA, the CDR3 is TGCGCCAGCAGCCAAGTGGGTGAGGGCACGTCCTACGAGCAGTACTTC.

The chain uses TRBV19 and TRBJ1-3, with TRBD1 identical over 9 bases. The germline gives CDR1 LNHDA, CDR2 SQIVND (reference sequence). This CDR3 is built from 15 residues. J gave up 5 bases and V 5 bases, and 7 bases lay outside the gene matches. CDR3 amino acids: CASSPPGTGRNTIYF. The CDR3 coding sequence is TGTGCCAGTAGTCCCCCCGGGACAGGGCGAAACACCATATATTTT. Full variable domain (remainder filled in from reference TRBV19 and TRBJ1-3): DGGITQSPKYLFRKEGQNVTLSCEQNLNHDAMYWYRQDPGQGLRLIYYSQIVNDFQKGDIAEGYSVSREKKESFPLTVTSAQKNPTAFYLCASSPPGTGRNTIYFGEGSWLTVV.

Written as DNA, the CDR3 is TGTGCCACCAGTGGTACCCCGGGACAGGGGGCGGACAATGAGCAGTTCTTC. Amino acid sequence: CATSGTPGQGADNEQFF. The chain combines TRBV24-1 with TRBJ2-1; 12 bases fit TRBD1. CDR1 and CDR2 (germline): KGHDR, SFDVKD. The junction had 9 bases not matched to a gene; V was cut back by 5 bases and J by 5 bases. This CDR3 is 17 amino acids long.

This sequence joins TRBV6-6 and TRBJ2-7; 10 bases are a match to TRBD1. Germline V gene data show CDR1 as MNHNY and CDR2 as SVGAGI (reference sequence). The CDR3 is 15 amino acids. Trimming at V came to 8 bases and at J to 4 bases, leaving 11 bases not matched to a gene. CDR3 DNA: TGTGCCAGCCTCCCCAGCGACAGGGGGCTTTACGAGCAGTACTTC. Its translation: CASLPSDRGLYEQYF.

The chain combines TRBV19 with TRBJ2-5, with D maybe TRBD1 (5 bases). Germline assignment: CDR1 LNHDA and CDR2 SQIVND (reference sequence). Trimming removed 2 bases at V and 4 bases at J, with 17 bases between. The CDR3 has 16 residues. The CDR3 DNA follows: TGTGCCAGTAGTATAATACCCGACAAAAGGGGAGAGACCCAGTACTTC. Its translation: CASSIIPDKRGETQYF.

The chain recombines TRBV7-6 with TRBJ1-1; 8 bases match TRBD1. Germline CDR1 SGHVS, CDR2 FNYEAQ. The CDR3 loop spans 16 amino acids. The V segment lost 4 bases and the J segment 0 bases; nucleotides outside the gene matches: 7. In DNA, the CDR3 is TGTGCCAGCAGCTCACAGACAGGGGCCATGAACACTGAAGCTTTCTTT. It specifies CASSSQTGAMNTEAFF.

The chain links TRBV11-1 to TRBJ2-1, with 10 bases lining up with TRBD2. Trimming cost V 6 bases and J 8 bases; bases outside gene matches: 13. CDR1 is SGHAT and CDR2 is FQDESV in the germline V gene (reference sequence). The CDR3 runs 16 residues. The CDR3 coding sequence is TGTGCCAGCAGTCAGTTAGGGCCTAGCGGGAGATATGAGCAGTTCTTC. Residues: CASSQLGPSGRYEQFF. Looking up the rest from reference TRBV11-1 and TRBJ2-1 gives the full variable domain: EAEVAQSPRYKITEKSQAVAFWCDPISGHATLYWYRQILGQGPELLVQFQDESVVDDSQLPKDRFSAERLKGVDSTLKIQPAELGDSAMYLCASSQLGPSGRYEQFFGPGTRLTVL.

The CDR3 loop reads CASIVEGSTEAFF. The CDR3 nucleotides read TGTGCCAGCATTGTCGAGGGGAGCACTGAAGCTTTCTTT. V usage is TRBV2 and J usage is TRBJ1-1; the D gene is possibly TRBD1 (5 bases). Germline V gene lookup returns CDR1 SNHLY and CDR2 FYNNEI. Deletions cut 7 bases from V and 4 bases from J, with 13 bases between. There are 13 residues in the CDR3.

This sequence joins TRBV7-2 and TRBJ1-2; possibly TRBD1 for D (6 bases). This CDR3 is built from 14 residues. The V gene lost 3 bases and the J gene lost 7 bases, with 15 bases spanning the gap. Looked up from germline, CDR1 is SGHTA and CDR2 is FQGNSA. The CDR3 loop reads CASSFGGLSGGYTF. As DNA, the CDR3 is TGTGCCAGCAGCTTTGGGGGCCTGTCGGGTGGCTACACCTTC.

DNA of the CDR3: TGCAGCGTATACAGGGACGCCGGGGAGCTGTTTTTT. Protein: CSVYRDAGELFF. V and J are TRBV29-1 and TRBJ2-2, with TRBD1 as a possible D gene (6 bases). Germline V gene lookup returns CDR1 SQVTM and CDR2 ANQGSEA. V was cut by 6 bases and J by 6 bases, with 11 bases left in between. The CDR3 contains 12 residues.

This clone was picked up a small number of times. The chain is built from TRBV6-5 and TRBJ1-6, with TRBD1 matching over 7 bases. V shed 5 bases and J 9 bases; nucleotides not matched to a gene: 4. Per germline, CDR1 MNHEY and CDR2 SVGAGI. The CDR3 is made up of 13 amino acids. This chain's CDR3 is CASSPTGSSPLHF. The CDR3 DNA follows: TGTGCCAGCAGTCCGACAGGGAGTTCACCCCTCCACTTT.

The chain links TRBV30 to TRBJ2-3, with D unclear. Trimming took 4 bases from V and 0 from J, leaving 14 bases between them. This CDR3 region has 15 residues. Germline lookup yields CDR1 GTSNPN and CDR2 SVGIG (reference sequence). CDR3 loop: CAWMVAFSSTDTQYF. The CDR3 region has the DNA TGTGCCTGGATGGTGGCCTTCTCTAGCACAGATACGCAGTATTTT.

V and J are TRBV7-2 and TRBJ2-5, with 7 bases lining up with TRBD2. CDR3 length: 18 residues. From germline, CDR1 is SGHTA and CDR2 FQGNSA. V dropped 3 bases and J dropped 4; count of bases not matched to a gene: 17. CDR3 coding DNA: TGTGCCAGCAGCTTTCGGGGGGTGCTATGGGCCAAGGGAGAGACCCAGTACTTC. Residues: CASSFRGVLWAKGETQYF.

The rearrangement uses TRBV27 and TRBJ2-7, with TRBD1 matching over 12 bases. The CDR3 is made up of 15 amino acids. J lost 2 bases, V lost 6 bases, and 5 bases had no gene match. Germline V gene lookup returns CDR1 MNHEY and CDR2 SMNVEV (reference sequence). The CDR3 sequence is CASSQGQGAAYEQYF. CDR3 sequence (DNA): TGTGCCAGCAGCCAGGGACAGGGGGCGGCCTACGAGCAGTACTTC.

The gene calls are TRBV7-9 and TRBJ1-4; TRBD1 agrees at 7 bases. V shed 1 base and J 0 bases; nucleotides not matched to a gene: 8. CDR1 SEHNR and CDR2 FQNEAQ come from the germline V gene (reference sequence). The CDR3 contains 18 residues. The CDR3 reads CASSLGWDRGPTNEKLFF. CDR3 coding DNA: TGTGCCAGCAGCTTAGGATGGGACAGAGGACCAACTAATGAAAAACTGTTTTTT.

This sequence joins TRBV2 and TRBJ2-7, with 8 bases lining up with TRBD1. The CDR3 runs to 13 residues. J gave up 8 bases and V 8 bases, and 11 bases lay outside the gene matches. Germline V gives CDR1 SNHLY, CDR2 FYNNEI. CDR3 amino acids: CASLRTGHPKQYF. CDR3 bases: TGTGCCAGCCTAAGGACAGGGCACCCCAAGCAGTACTTC.